These 29 T cell receptor beta chains originate from one sample sequenced in a study of CD8 T cells in Susac syndrome. When the RNA was reverse transcribed, random hexamers were used with an input of about 0.5 to 1 ug. TCRdb reprocessed the immunoSEQ multiplex PCR reads with MiXCR, giving one entry per CDR3 protein. The repertoire holds 80,000 to 90,000 distinct CDR3 sequences, with 85% to 95% as singletons. What was sequenced was CD8+ T cells from PBMCs. These receptors were collected from a human donor with Susac syndrome.

The chain employs TRBV20-1 and TRBJ2-5, with TRBD1 matching 7 bases. With 6 bases clipped from V and 2 bases from J, the junction kept 9 bases outside the gene matches. CDR3 length: 14 amino acids. The germline V gene has CDR1 DFQATT and CDR2 SNEGSKA (reference sequence). The CDR3 DNA is TGCAGTGCACAACCGGGGACAGTTCAAGAGACCCAGTACTTC. This translates into CSAQPGTVQETQYF.

The CDR3 DNA reads TGCAGCGTTGGCGGGACATCAGAGACCCAGTACTTC. Translation gives CSVGGTSETQYF. The rearrangement joins TRBV29-1 to TRBJ2-5; D is tentatively TRBD1 or TRBD2 (6 bases each). The germline CDR1 and CDR2 sequences are SQVTM and ANQGSEA. V shed 4 bases and J shed 4 bases, with 10 bases lying between them. The CDR3 is 12 residues long.

This clonotype was recorded once. This rearrangement joins TRBV2 to TRBJ2-1, with 10 bases fitting TRBD1. CDR3 length: 13 residues. J was trimmed by 4 bases and V by 10 bases; bases with no gene match: 4. Germline-derived CDR1 and CDR2 are SNHLY and FYNNEI. CDR3 protein: CATRDRGYNEQFF. CDR3 coding DNA: TGTGCCACCCGGGACAGGGGATACAATGAGCAGTTCTTC. Full variable domain (outside the CDR3, taken from reference TRBV2 and TRBJ2-1): EPEVTQTPSHQVTQMGQEVILRCVPISNHLYFYWYRQILGQKVEFLVSFYNNEISEKSEIFDDQFSVERPDGSNFTLKIRSTKLEDSAMYFCATRDRGYNEQFFGPGTRLTVL.

V usage is TRBV11-2 and J usage is TRBJ2-1, with TRBD2 as a possible D gene (5 bases). Germline-derived CDR1 and CDR2 are SGHAT and FQNNGV. V lost 5 bases, J lost 13 bases, and 15 bases lay in between. There are 12 residues in the CDR3. The CDR3 protein is CASSPGLPTQFF. The CDR3 DNA follows: TGTGCCAGCAGCCCCGGACTTCCTACCCAGTTCTTC.

V gene TRBV6-5 combines with J gene TRBJ2-7; 8 nucleotides agree with TRBD2. Germline lookup yields CDR1 MNHEY and CDR2 SVGAGI. With V trimmed by 5 bases and J by 6 bases, 3 bases remained unmatched. The CDR3 totals 12 residues. CDR3 bases: TGTGCCAGCAGTAGTGCGGGGGGCGAGCAGTACTTC. Its translation is CASSSAGGEQYF.

This clonotype was found once. This chain links TRBV13 with TRBJ2-5; D not resolved. V lost 3 bases and J 2 bases, leaving 7 bases between the germline ends. Germline V gene sequence: CDR1 PRHDT, CDR2 FYEKMQ (reference sequence). The length of the CDR3 is 13 residues. CDR3 in DNA: TGTGCCAGCAGCTTGCGTAGGCAAGAGACCCAGTACTTC. Its protein product is CASSLRRQETQYF.

Notes on this clonotype: The junction departs from the called germline gene at one end, perhaps through a read error. The chain has TRBV7-7 and TRBJ2-5, with 8 bases fitting TRBD1. Germline loops: CDR1 SSHAT, CDR2 FNYEAQ (reference sequence). The CDR3 loop spans 14 amino acids. CDR3 sequence: CASSSRTGRETQYF. The DNA of the CDR3 is TGTGCTAGCAGCTCGAGGACAGGGCGGGAGACCCAGTACTTC.

This chain joins TRBV2 and TRBJ2-7; 8 positions agree with TRBD1. This CDR3 spans 15 amino acids. Germline V gene lookup returns CDR1 SNHLY and CDR2 FYNNEI. Trimming removed 5 bases from V and 3 bases from J; junction bases left unmatched: 9. The CDR3 sequence is CASSPTGDGVYEQYF. DNA for the CDR3: TGTGCCAGCAGTCCGACAGGGGACGGGGTCTACGAGCAGTACTTC.

This chain uses TRBV27 with TRBJ1-4, with D possibly TRBD1 on 5 matching bases. Trimming stripped 5 bases from V and 2 bases from J, with 18 bases between. The CDR3 spans 17 residues. CDR1 and CDR2 (germline): MNHEY, SMNVEV (reference sequence). Written as DNA, the CDR3 is TGTGCCAGCAGTGAGCAGGGACCGGGCGGGACTAATGAAAAACTGTTTTTT. Translating gives CASSEQGPGGTNEKLFF. Complete variable domain (other parts from reference TRBV27 and TRBJ1-4): EAQVTQNPRYLITVTGKKLTVTCSQNMNHEYMSWYRQDPGLGLRQIYYSMNVEVTDKGDVPEGYKVSRKEKRNFPLILESPSPNQTSLYFCASSEQGPGGTNEKLFFGSGTQLSVL.

The chain employs TRBV15 and TRBJ2-1, with 10 bases aligning to TRBD2. The germline V gene has CDR1 LNHNV and CDR2 YYDKDF (reference sequence). J was trimmed by 4 bases and V by 0 bases; bases with no gene match: 18. This CDR3 contains 21 residues. DNA for the CDR3: TGTGCCACCAGCAGAGATTGGTCTAGCGGGAGTTACGAGGCGGGATACAATGAGCAGTTCTTC. Translating it yields CATSRDWSSGSYEAGYNEQFF.

The sample holds one count of this clonotype. The genes are TRBV4-2 and TRBJ1-2, with unresolved D. From germline, CDR1 is LGHNA and CDR2 YNFKEQ. V gave up 3 bases and J gave up 4 bases, with 9 bases separating them. The CDR3 is 13 residues long. Written as DNA, the CDR3 is TGTGCCAGCAGCCAGGTCATGTTCTATGGCTACACCTTC. Amino acids: CASSQVMFYGYTF.

V and J are TRBV12-3 or TRBV12-4 and TRBJ2-7; 9 nucleotides match TRBD1. This CDR3 region has 12 residues. The V segment lost 7 bases and the J segment 6 bases; nucleotides outside the gene matches: 4. The CDR3 sequence: CASNEQGAEQYF. The CDR3 DNA is TGTGCCAGCAACGAACAGGGGGCCGAGCAGTACTTC.

The CDR3 DNA reads TGTGCCAGCAGCCAAGATTGGGCGGCCTACGAGGAGCAGTTCTTC. Its protein product is CASSQDWAAYEEQFF. The chain recombines TRBV3-1 with TRBJ2-1, with D uncertain. Germline CDR1 LGHDT, CDR2 YNNKEL (reference sequence). The CDR3 is 15 residues long. Trimming removed 0 bases from V and 10 bases from J, with 16 bases in between.

The genes are TRBV5-6 and TRBJ2-2, with TRBD1 matching over 8 bases. Trimming removed 4 bases from V and 3 bases from J; junction bases left unmatched: 11. The CDR3 is 17 residues long. CDR1 and CDR2 (germline): SGHDT, YYEEEE. The CDR3 DNA follows: TGTGCCAGCAGCCCGACCAGACAGGGGCGATACACCGGGGAGCTGTTTTTT. It codes for CASSPTRQGRYTGELFF. The complete variable domain, with remaining parts taken from reference TRBV5-6 and TRBJ2-2, reads DAGVTQSPTHLIKTRGQQVTLRCSPKSGHDTVSWYQQALGQGPQFIFQYYEEEERQRGNFPDRFSGHQFPNYSSELNVNALLLGDSALYLCASSPTRQGRYTGELFFGEGSRLTVL.

This rearrangement joins TRBV5-1 to TRBJ2-7; TRBD1 aligns across 7 bases. Germline CDR1 is SGHRS and CDR2 is YFSETQ. The CDR3 is 15 residues long. The V and J ends lost 0 bases and 3 bases, in that order; junction bases with no gene match: 6. The CDR3 loop reads CASSLAGTAIYEQYF. The CDR3 DNA reads TGCGCCAGCAGCTTGGCCGGGACAGCGATCTACGAGCAGTACTTC.

The chain joins TRBV29-1 to TRBJ2-3; a weak D match, TRBD1 (6 bases). Trimming removed 2 bases at V and 3 bases at J, with 15 bases between. The CDR3 has 15 amino acids. Germline CDR1 SQVTM, CDR2 ANQGSEA. The CDR3 spells CSVEPTGLRTDTQYF. The CDR3 DNA reads TGCAGCGTTGAACCGACAGGACTCCGAACAGATACGCAGTATTTT.

The chain combines TRBV4-3 with TRBJ2-2; 7 bases align to TRBD2. The germline CDR1 and CDR2 sequences are LGHNA and YSLEER. The CDR3 has 17 amino acids. Unmatched junction bases numbered 8, after V lost 1 base and J lost 3 bases. The CDR3 DNA is TGCGCCAGCAGCCAAGTTTTGGCGGGAGTTGACACCGGGGAGCTGTTTTTT. It yields the protein CASSQVLAGVDTGELFF.

This chain connects TRBV19 to TRBJ1-1, with D perhaps matching TRBD1 (6 bases). The V gene lost 8 bases and the J gene lost 4 bases, with 17 bases spanning the gap. Germline CDR1 reads LNHDA; CDR2 reads SQIVND (reference sequence). The CDR3 is made up of 14 amino acids. The DNA of the CDR3 is TGTGCCAGTGGGTCAGGGGCTCGGGGCACTGAAGCTTTCTTT. It specifies CASGSGARGTEAFF. Together with reference TRBV19 and TRBJ1-1, the CDR3 gives the full variable domain: DGGITQSPKYLFRKEGQNVTLSCEQNLNHDAMYWYRQDPGQGLRLIYYSQIVNDFQKGDIAEGYSVSREKKESFPLTVTSAQKNPTAFYLCASGSGARGTEAFFGQGTRLTVV.

The genes are TRBV20-1 and TRBJ2-3; TRBD2 matches 9 bases. CDR1 is DFQATT, CDR2 SNEGSKA, per germline (reference sequence). The CDR3 is made up of 14 amino acids. Unmatched junction bases numbered 8, after V lost 6 bases and J lost 4 bases. The CDR3 protein is CSATVAGDSDTQYF. CDR3 DNA: TGCAGTGCCACGGTAGCGGGAGACTCAGATACGCAGTATTTT.

This chain connects TRBV5-6 to TRBJ2-1, with TRBD2 matching over 7 bases. The CDR3 totals 17 residues. V shed 3 bases, J shed 5 bases, and the junction held 14 bases outside the gene matches. Germline CDR1 SGHDT, CDR2 YYEEEE. The CDR3 coding sequence is TGTGCCAGCAGCTCCTTAGCGGGCCAAATATTAAACAATGAGCAGTTCTTC. The encoded protein is CASSSLAGQILNNEQFF.

The J gene is TRBJ2-7, the V gene TRBV28; a weak D match, TRBD1 (6 bases). There are 15 residues in the CDR3. V was pared by 3 bases and J by 2 bases, with 14 bases between. CDR1 is MDHEN, CDR2 SYDVKM, per germline. CDR3 nucleotides: TGTGCCAGCAGTTTCAGGGGACACCGAACCTACGAGCAGTACTTC. This encodes CASSFRGHRTYEQYF.

The chain is built from TRBV20-1 and TRBJ2-1, with D possibly being TRBD1 (6 bases). CDR3 length equals 15 residues. In germline, CDR1 is DFQATT, CDR2 SNEGSKA (reference sequence). With 5 bases removed from V and 0 bases from J, the gap between germline ends came to 14 bases. CDR3 in amino acids: CSAPSYRVSYNEQFF. The DNA of the CDR3 is TGCAGTGCTCCCAGCTACAGGGTCTCCTACAATGAGCAGTTCTTC.

The chain links TRBV6-2 or TRBV6-3 to TRBJ2-7, with 10 positions matching TRBD1. This CDR3 comprises 14 residues. The V gene end was trimmed by 10 bases and the J gene end by 4 bases; junction bases not matched to a gene: 10. CDR1 and CDR2 (germline): MNHEY, SVGEGT. This CDR3 is CATSFDRGLYEQYF. CDR3 coding DNA: TGTGCCACCTCCTTCGACAGGGGGCTTTACGAGCAGTACTTC.

This sequence joins TRBV5-1 and TRBJ2-3; TRBD2 is a possible D gene (5 bases). Germline V CDR1 and CDR2: SGHRS, YFSETQ. The germline V and J ends were trimmed by 7 bases and 3 bases, with 12 bases remaining between them. CDR3 length: 13 amino acids. CDR3 bases: TGCGCCAGCCGAGGAGGCATAACAGATACGCAGTATTTT. Its translation: CASRGGITDTQYF.

The gene calls are TRBV29-1 and TRBJ2-5; D may correspond to TRBD1 or TRBD2 (5 bases each). CDR1 is SQVTM and CDR2 is ANQGSEA in the germline V gene. Trimming removed 5 bases at V and 2 bases at J, with 21 bases between. The CDR3 consists of 16 residues. The DNA of the CDR3 is TGCAGCGTTAACCTGCTCACGGGACCGGAGCAAGAGACCCAGTACTTC. Protein: CSVNLLTGPEQETQYF. Full variable domain (rest looked up from reference TRBV29-1 and TRBJ2-5): SAVISQKPSRDICQRGTSLTIQCQVDSQVTMMFWYRQQPGQSLTLIATANQGSEATYESGFVIDKFPISRPNLTFSTLTVSNMSPEDSSIYLCSVNLLTGPEQETQYFGPGTRLLVL.

The V call is TRBV2, the J call TRBJ2-3; 11 bases line up with TRBD2. The CDR3 consists of 16 residues. V shed 4 bases, J shed 4 bases, and the junction held 7 bases outside the gene matches. Germline V gene sequence: CDR1 SNHLY, CDR2 FYNNEI. The CDR3 loop reads CASSASTSGMADTQYF. In nucleotides, the CDR3 is TGTGCCAGCAGTGCCTCGACTAGCGGGATGGCAGATACGCAGTATTTT.

The chain is built from TRBV27 and TRBJ2-7; D tentatively fits TRBD1 or TRBD2 (6 bases each). Germline V gene lookup returns CDR1 MNHEY and CDR2 SMNVEV (reference sequence). The V gene lost 2 bases and the J gene lost 2 bases, with 16 bases spanning the gap. The CDR3 runs to 16 residues. CDR3 region: CASSLISGAKPYEQYF. The CDR3 DNA is TGTGCCAGCAGTTTAATCTCGGGGGCCAAACCCTACGAGCAGTACTTC.

The V call is TRBV14, the J call TRBJ2-5; TRBD2 might be the D (5 bases). Trimming took off 1 base at V and 3 bases at J, with 18 bases between the two ends. CDR3 length: 17 residues. Germline V CDR1 and CDR2: SGHDN, FVKESK. CDR3 nucleotide sequence: TGTGCCAGCAGCCAAGGGGATCAGCGGCTGCTCGAAGAGACCCAGTACTTC. Its translation: CASSQGDQRLLEETQYF.

The V and J genes are TRBV5-6 and TRBJ2-5; TRBD2 agrees at 10 bases. The CDR3 loop spans 16 amino acids. The J segment lost 5 bases and the V segment lost 0 bases, leaving 7 bases of the junction unmatched. Germline CDR1 is SGHDT and CDR2 is YYEEEE. The CDR3 reads CASSLGAGGLKETQYF. CDR3 coding DNA: TGTGCCAGCAGCTTGGGAGCGGGAGGGCTAAAGGAGACCCAGTACTTC.